The clone carrying this T cell receptor beta chain was seen just once. Its antigen is unknown. The TCR beta CDR3 regions underwent amplification from RNA transcripts. First-round RT-PCR employed HTBI primers, with a second-round multiplex PCR after it. TCRdb passed the multiplex PCR reads through MiXCR, listing each CDR3 protein once. The table has approximately 640,000 distinct CDR3 sequences, roughly two fifths seen once. Germline V CDR1 and CDR2: MGHDK, SYGVNS. The CDR3 spans 16 residues. J gave up 8 bases and V 7 bases, and 16 bases lay outside the gene matches. This sample stems from a study of Graves' ophthalmopathy and Graves' hyperthyroidism. Study findings and constraints: A roughly 83% specificity and around 88% sensitivity were achieved by a 13-signature model that separated ophthalmopathy from stable hyperthyroidism.

In this cohort, patients with other autoimmune diseases, uncontrolled infections, pregnancy or lactation were excluded. The TCR was taken from an adult man with Graves' ophthalmopathy. Source material: peripheral blood. This chain links TRBV25-1 with TRBJ1-4, with 7 nucleotides matching TRBD1. The CDR3 sequence: CASTVSSGTAWEKLFF. The CDR3 DNA sequence: TGTGCCAGCACGGTTTCTAGCGGGACAGCTTGGGAAAAACTGTTTTTT.